This is a list of T cell receptor beta chains from one sample in a study of blood T cell repertoires in COVID-19. The protocol was immunoSEQ multiplex PCR, while the TCRdb copy is restricted to in-frame clones and leaves out a portion. The sample has under 200,000 clones, about 83% seen once. Sequenced sample: peripheral blood. These receptors were obtained from a human donor in a cohort sampled during active COVID-19. Both conserved end residues are trimmed from each CDR3. Fields, in order: V gene, J gene, CDR3 protein.

V gene: TRBV10-3
J gene: TRBJ2-5
CDR3 protein: AISMGLAAQETQY

V gene: TRBV2
J gene: TRBJ2-7
CDR3 protein: ASSGGFYEQY

V gene: TRBV28
J gene: TRBJ2-3
CDR3 protein: ASSSGTATDTQY

V gene: TRBV10-1
J gene: TRBJ1-1
CDR3 protein: ASKEGRGTEAF

V gene: TRBV7-8
J gene: TRBJ2-7
CDR3 protein: ASSSYRGGYEQY

V gene: TRBV28
J gene: TRBJ1-5
CDR3 protein: ASITDRGYSNQPQH

V gene: TRBV7-2
J gene: TRBJ2-3
CDR3 protein: ASSSLLAGLVADTQY

V gene: TRBV7-2
J gene: TRBJ2-7
CDR3 protein: ASSFSGGASGYEQY

V gene: TRBV13
J gene: TRBJ1-5
CDR3 protein: ASSSGTGVKPQH

V gene: TRBV2
J gene: TRBJ1-6
CDR3 protein: ASSQDSYSPLH

V gene: TRBV11-3
J gene: TRBJ2-1
CDR3 protein: ASSLGSSGTSGNEQF

V gene: TRBV5-1
J gene: TRBJ2-1
CDR3 protein: ASSTGTSFDNEQF

V gene: TRBV29-1
J gene: TRBJ2-7
CDR3 protein: SVGGSYEQY

V gene: TRBV5-1
J gene: TRBJ2-5
CDR3 protein: ASSLEGYTGVWGTQY

V gene: TRBV28
J gene: TRBJ2-5
CDR3 protein: ASSVQGGTQY

V gene: TRBV7-7
J gene: TRBJ2-7
CDR3 protein: ASSPALSVYEQY

V gene: TRBV18
J gene: TRBJ2-3
CDR3 protein: ASSPGLAGVITDTQY

V gene: TRBV13
J gene: TRBJ2-7
CDR3 protein: ASSPSLTRSIYEQY

V gene: TRBV11-1
J gene: TRBJ2-7
CDR3 protein: ASSLQGPYEQY

V gene: TRBV11-1
J gene: TRBJ2-7
CDR3 protein: ASSAGTGVVYEQY

V gene: TRBV25-1
J gene: TRBJ2-2
CDR3 protein: ASSPTRQGNTGELF

V gene: TRBV19
J gene: TRBJ2-7
CDR3 protein: ASSISSDSYEQY

V gene: TRBV27
J gene: TRBJ2-7
CDR3 protein: ASSLGGDYEQY

V gene: TRBV6-2/TRBV6-3
J gene: TRBJ2-2
CDR3 protein: ASSYSIRTGSPGELF

V gene: TRBV29-1
J gene: TRBJ1-1
CDR3 protein: SVLQLMNTEAF

V gene: TRBV19
J gene: TRBJ1-2
CDR3 protein: ASRHVETGDYGYT

V gene: TRBV3-1/TRBV3-2
J gene: TRBJ2-7
CDR3 protein: ASSQDRKRGDEQY

V gene: TRBV4-3
J gene: TRBJ1-5
CDR3 protein: ASSQERGVGNQPQH

V gene: TRBV20-1
J gene: TRBJ2-7
CDR3 protein: SASLLDEQY

V gene: TRBV7-2
J gene: TRBJ1-6
CDR3 protein: ASTSIGGSPLH

V gene: TRBV24-1
J gene: TRBJ1-2
CDR3 protein: ATSERTGGYGYT

V gene: TRBV11-1
J gene: TRBJ2-7
CDR3 protein: ASSLQGPYEQY

V gene: TRBV18
J gene: TRBJ2-2
CDR3 protein: ASSPRTGQTGELF

V gene: TRBV18
J gene: TRBJ1-1
CDR3 protein: ASSVNTEAF

V gene: TRBV7-9
J gene: TRBJ2-7
CDR3 protein: ASLTRDRSYEQY

V gene: TRBV4-3
J gene: TRBJ2-4
CDR3 protein: ASSQTLGGDKNIQY

V gene: TRBV5-4
J gene: TRBJ2-7
CDR3 protein: ASSLGTGGTSSYEQY

V gene: TRBV3-1/TRBV3-2
J gene: TRBJ2-1
CDR3 protein: ASSQDGLADYSSYNEQF

V gene: TRBV7-6
J gene: TRBJ1-2
CDR3 protein: ASSSDGTDLGGYT

V gene: TRBV7-2
J gene: TRBJ1-2
CDR3 protein: ASSPRSTSGDYGYT

V gene: TRBV15
J gene: TRBJ1-1
CDR3 protein: ATSRDGKRGEAF

V gene: TRBV19
J gene: TRBJ1-2
CDR3 protein: ASRTLDIYGYT

V gene: TRBV27
J gene: TRBJ2-1
CDR3 protein: ASSPVASPLYNEQF

V gene: TRBV10-2
J gene: TRBJ1-1
CDR3 protein: ASSETWNTEAF

V gene: TRBV9
J gene: TRBJ2-1
CDR3 protein: ASSLTSGGGIYNEQF

V gene: TRBV24-1
J gene: TRBJ2-3
CDR3 protein: ATSDSSGGALDTQY

V gene: TRBV13
J gene: TRBJ2-5
CDR3 protein: ASSWTSGEETQY

V gene: TRBV5-1
J gene: TRBJ2-1
CDR3 protein: ASSLDRGSHQF

V gene: TRBV2
J gene: TRBJ2-7
CDR3 protein: ASHRDSPLEQY

V gene: TRBV10-3
J gene: TRBJ2-2
CDR3 protein: AISGVANTGELF

V gene: TRBV28
J gene: TRBJ1-5
CDR3 protein: ASSFWQGDQPQH

V gene: TRBV4-1
J gene: TRBJ2-5
CDR3 protein: ASSQIRGTQY

V gene: TRBV14
J gene: TRBJ2-7
CDR3 protein: ASSPRLAGDHEQY

V gene: TRBV27
J gene: TRBJ2-1
CDR3 protein: ASSPSLAGGYNEQF

V gene: TRBV7-2
J gene: TRBJ2-7
CDR3 protein: ASSLRRENDEQY

V gene: TRBV7-6
J gene: TRBJ1-2
CDR3 protein: ASSLQGLGGYT

V gene: TRBV19
J gene: TRBJ1-1
CDR3 protein: ASSHPGSGRTEAF